This T cell receptor (beta chain) was found in a study of T cells in Graves' hyperthyroidism and ophthalmopathy. Study information: Peripheral blood was acquired at first diagnosis, ahead of any therapy whatsoever. Notes on the study in general: A 13 V-J model separated ophthalmopathy from stable hyperthyroidism. Most thyroid clonotypes with frequency above 0.001 were detected in blood.

The germline CDR1 and CDR2 sequences are DFQATT and SNEGSKA (reference sequence). Between the trimmed V and J ends, which lost 5 bases and 3 bases, there was a span of 14 bases. There are 13 residues in the CDR3. RNA transcripts were the template for amplifying TCR beta CDR3 regions. The HTBI primer set drove a first-round RT-PCR of the TCR CDR3. In TCRdb, the multiplex PCR reads were re-called with MiXCR into one record per CDR3 protein. The repertoire holds about 320,000 distinct CDR3 sequences, over 15% seen once, with around 35% in the top ten. It was considered stable Graves' hyperthyroidism when ophthalmopathy did not progress within 18 months. This clonotype showed up just a few times. What it binds is unknown.

This sequence joins TRBV20-1 and TRBJ2-7, with a weak D call TRBD2 (6 bases). The receptor was derived from a man aged 30-40 years with Graves' hyperthyroidism. Specimen: blood. DNA of the CDR3: TGCAGTGCTCAAAGCGGGCGCCACTACGAGCAGTACTTC. Encoded protein: CSAQSGRHYEQYF.